This passage covers 25 T cell receptor beta chains from one sample sequenced in a study of cytomegalovirus exposure and HLA in healthy donors. Use of 60 Vbeta and 13 Jbeta primers characterized the PCR. TCRdb keeps only in-frame clones here, not all; method: immunoSEQ multiplex PCR. This sample has roughly 100,000 clones, with approximately 85% found just once. Sequencing was carried out using PBMCs. The receptors derive from a man aged 25 to 40 in good health and CMV-seronegative.

This sequence joins TRBV19 and TRBJ2-2, with 7 bases identical to TRBD1. This CDR3 spans 14 amino acids. With V trimmed by 8 bases and J by 0 bases, 3 bases remained unmatched. Looked up from germline, CDR1 is LNHDA and CDR2 is SQIVND (reference sequence). The CDR3 DNA reads TGTGCCAGTGACGGACAGGCGAACACCGGGGAGCTGTTTTTT. Amino acids: CASDGQANTGELFF.

This chain uses TRBV18 with TRBJ2-1; possible D gene TRBD2, 6 bases. The CDR3 sequence is 15 residues long. Germline loops: CDR1 KGHSH, CDR2 LQKENI. V lost 4 bases, J lost 6 bases, and 16 bases lay in between. The CDR3 sequence is CASSLGYGGSNEQFF. CDR3 nucleotide sequence: TGTGCCAGCTCACTTGGTTACGGGGGATCCAATGAGCAGTTCTTC. The full variable domain, its missing parts supplied by reference TRBV18 and TRBJ2-1, is NAGVMQNPRHLVRRRGQEARLRCSPMKGHSHVYWYRQLPEEGLKFMVYLQKENIIDESGMPKERFSAEFPKEGPSILRIQQVVRGDSAAYFCASSLGYGGSNEQFFGPGTRLTVL.

V is TRBV5-5 and J is TRBJ2-3; 9 bases are shared with TRBD2. The V gene end was trimmed by 3 bases and the J gene end by 4 bases; junction bases not matched to a gene: 9. The V gene's germline CDR1 is SGHKS and CDR2 YYEKEE (reference sequence). CDR3 size: 16 residues. The CDR3 nucleotides read TGTGCCAGCAGCTCGTATAGTAGCGGGAGTTCAGATACGCAGTATTTT. Translating it yields CASSSYSSGSSDTQYF.

This clone was observed a handful of times. The V gene is TRBV19, the J gene TRBJ2-7, with TRBD1 matching over 8 bases. Per the germline V gene, CDR1 is LNHDA and CDR2 is SQIVND (reference sequence). V dropped 4 bases and J dropped 1; count of bases not matched to a gene: 6. The CDR3 contains 15 residues. The CDR3 reads CASSRSTGGSYEQYF. Written as DNA, the CDR3 is TGTGCCAGTAGTAGATCAACAGGGGGGTCCTACGAGCAGTACTTC.

This chain joins TRBV4-1 and TRBJ2-1; 8 bases are a match to TRBD1. V was pared by 0 bases and J by 2 bases, with 3 bases of the junction left unmatched. CDR1 MGHRA and CDR2 YSYEKL come from the germline V gene. This CDR3 has 16 residues. CDR3 DNA sequence: TGCGCCAGCAGCCAAGATCGACAGGGGCCCTACAATGAGCAGTTCTTC. Encoded protein: CASSQDRQGPYNEQFF.

The chain carries TRBV6-4 and TRBJ1-4, with TRBD1 matching over 7 bases. CDR3 length: 16 residues. Germline CDR1 MRHNA, CDR2 SNTAGT. J gave up 0 bases and V 2 bases, and 3 bases lay outside the gene matches. The CDR3 coding sequence is TGTGCCAGCAGTGACCCTGACAGGGCAACTAATGAAAAACTGTTTTTT. This sequence encodes CASSDPDRATNEKLFF.

V usage is TRBV29-1 and J usage is TRBJ2-1; 7 bases agree with TRBD2. V was clipped by 7 bases and J by 2 bases; unmatched bases: 5. The CDR3 has 13 amino acids. CDR1 SQVTM and CDR2 ANQGSEA come from the germline V gene. Here the CDR3 reads CSGLLATYNEQFF. CDR3 DNA: TGCAGCGGGTTACTAGCGACCTACAATGAGCAGTTCTTC.

This clone has just one count. The chain recombines TRBV5-4 with TRBJ1-3, with D uncertain. The CDR3 is 15 residues long. Germline CDR1 is SGHNT and CDR2 is YYREEE (reference sequence). With 0 bases removed from V and 3 bases from J, the gap between germline ends came to 10 bases. This CDR3 reads CASSLAEGFGNTIYF. The CDR3 coding sequence is TGTGCCAGCAGCTTGGCCGAGGGTTTTGGAAACACCATATATTTT.

DNA for the CDR3: TGTGCCAGTCTAAAAGGGGGACCTAGCTCGGAGACCCAGTACTTC. This codes for CASLKGGPSSETQYF. J is TRBJ2-5 and V is TRBV21-1; whether TRBD1, the table's D call, matches the DNA was not checked. TRBV21-1 corresponds to a pseudogene. The CDR3 consists of 15 residues.

A single count supports this clone. J is TRBJ2-2 and V is TRBV19, with TRBD1 as a possible D gene (6 bases). Germline CDR1 is LNHDA and CDR2 is SQIVND (reference sequence). V gave up 3 bases and J gave up 9 bases, with 11 bases separating them. The CDR3 sequence is 13 residues long. The CDR3 DNA follows: TGTGCCAGTAGTATGGACAGATCCAGGGAGCTGTTTTTT. Amino acid sequence: CASSMDRSRELFF.

J is TRBJ1-3 and V is TRBV9; D is undetermined. The CDR3 is made up of 14 amino acids. Looked up from germline, CDR1 is SGDLS and CDR2 is YYNGEE. V shed 3 bases and J shed 2 bases, with 9 bases lying between them. In nucleotides, the CDR3 is TGTGCCAGCAGCGAGGACGGGGCTGGAAACACCATATATTTT. As protein: CASSEDGAGNTIYF.

Regarding this clone: The CDR3 carries no conserved terminal phenylalanine or tryptophan, so it likely arises from a read error. The CDR3 is CASSQGKIGQGNTEAFL. In DNA, the CDR3 is TGCGCCAGCAGCCAAGGCAAGATAGGACAGGGGAACACTGAAGCTTTCCTT. This chain links TRBV4-1 with TRBJ1-1, with TRBD1 matching over 8 bases. The germline V gene encodes CDR1 MGHRA and CDR2 YSYEKL. The length of the CDR3 is 17 residues. V was pared by 1 base and J by 1 base, with 8 bases of the junction left unmatched.

The chain carries TRBV15 and TRBJ2-7; TRBD2 aligns across 7 bases. The V gene's germline CDR1 is LNHNV and CDR2 YYDKDF (reference sequence). V was clipped by 6 bases and J by 3 bases; unmatched bases: 8. This CDR3 contains 14 residues. The DNA of the CDR3 is TGTGCCACCAGTCCCCGCGGGAGAGGCTACGAGCAGTACTTC. Protein sequence: CATSPRGRGYEQYF.

This clone appeared a few times. The CDR3 loop reads CASSQTGPGNTEAFF. The CDR3 DNA reads as TGCGCCAGCAGCCAAACAGGGCCGGGGAACACTGAAGCTTTCTTT. The chain uses TRBV5-1 and TRBJ1-1, with D perhaps matching TRBD1 (6 bases). Deletions cut 4 bases from V and 1 base from J, with 14 bases between. Germline V lookup: CDR1 SGHRS, CDR2 YFSETQ. CDR3 length equals 15 residues.

The chain employs TRBV5-1 and TRBJ2-1, with D possibly matching TRBD2 (5 bases). V lost 5 bases and J lost 4, with 16 bases in between. CDR1 is SGHRS, CDR2 YFSETQ, per germline. The CDR3 totals 15 residues. CDR3 protein: CASSIAGTTYNEQFF. CDR3 coding DNA: TGCGCCAGCAGTATTGCGGGTACAACGTACAATGAGCAGTTCTTC.

This clone was counted a few times. V is TRBV6-4 and J is TRBJ2-1, with 8 bases lining up with TRBD2. V was pared by 2 bases and J by 10 bases, with 7 bases of the junction left unmatched. The CDR3 has 14 amino acids. Germline V lookup: CDR1 MRHNA, CDR2 SNTAGT. DNA of the CDR3: TGTGCCAGCAGTGACAACAGCGGGGGAGCCGAGCAGTTCTTC. This translates into CASSDNSGGAEQFF.

The chain recombines TRBV18 with TRBJ1-4, with TRBD1 matching 7 bases. The CDR3 consists of 15 residues. Trimming removed 3 bases from V and 8 bases from J; junction bases left unmatched: 9. Germline loops: CDR1 KGHSH, CDR2 LQKENI. CDR3 sequence: CASSPRTGRGEKLFF. In DNA, the CDR3 is TGTGCCAGCTCACCGAGGACAGGACGGGGCGAAAAACTGTTTTTT.

V usage is TRBV27 and J usage is TRBJ1-5; 8 bases are shared with TRBD1. The J segment lost 0 bases and the V segment lost 5 bases, leaving 6 bases of the junction unmatched. The germline CDR1 and CDR2 sequences are MNHEY and SMNVEV (reference sequence). The CDR3 is 16 residues long. The CDR3 sequence: CASSTGTGLSNQPQHF. Written as DNA, the CDR3 is TGTGCCAGCAGTACCGGGACAGGACTTAGCAATCAGCCCCAGCATTTT.

The chain links TRBV27 to TRBJ2-3; D may be TRBD1 (5 bases). The CDR3 contains 16 residues. Trimming removed 2 bases from V and 5 bases from J, with 17 bases in between. Germline CDR1 is MNHEY and CDR2 is SMNVEV (reference sequence). As DNA, the CDR3 is TGTGCCAGCAGTTTACGGTTGTGGGGTCAGGGAGATACGCAGTATTTT. It specifies CASSLRLWGQGDTQYF.

The chain combines TRBV15 with TRBJ2-1, with D maybe TRBD2 (7 bases). The CDR3 spans 15 residues. Looked up from germline, CDR1 is LNHNV and CDR2 is YYDKDF (reference sequence). The ends were cut back, 1 base at V and 7 bases at J, with 14 bases in the middle. CDR3 DNA: TGTGCCACCAGCAGAGCTGGGGGGGGCATAAATGAGCAGTTCTTC. It yields the protein CATSRAGGGINEQFF.

The genes are TRBV5-4 and TRBJ2-1; a possible D gene is TRBD2 (6 bases). CDR3 length: 14 amino acids. Trimming cost V 3 bases and J 6 bases, with 13 bases left between them. CDR1 and CDR2 from the germline V gene are SGHNT and YYREEE (reference sequence). CDR3 loop: CASSSQTRGNEQFF. The CDR3 DNA reads TGTGCCAGCAGCTCCCAGACTAGGGGCAATGAGCAGTTCTTC.

The rearrangement uses TRBV6-5 and TRBJ1-2; D is unclear. V was trimmed by 4 bases and J by 2 bases, leaving 14 bases between them. CDR3 size: 15 residues. CDR1 and CDR2 (germline): MNHEY, SVGAGI. CDR3 nucleotides: TGTGCCAGCAGTTCCGATCCGGTCGGGAACTATGGCTACACCTTC. The encoded protein is CASSSDPVGNYGYTF.

V usage is TRBV7-9 and J usage is TRBJ2-3; TRBD2 is a possible D gene (5 bases). Trimming cost V 4 bases and J 5 bases, with 10 bases left between them. This CDR3 region has 13 residues. Germline V gives CDR1 SEHNR, CDR2 FQNEAQ (reference sequence). The CDR3 bases are TGTGCCAGCAGCTCAGAGGGCGGAGATACGCAGTATTTT. Amino acids: CASSSEGGDTQYF.

The chain carries TRBV6-1 and TRBJ1-4, with 8 bases lining up with TRBD1. The CDR3 is 14 residues long. Germline V CDR1 and CDR2: MNHNS, SASEGT. V shed 4 bases and J 8 bases; nucleotides not matched to a gene: 6. The chain's CDR3 is CASSVWGTGEKLFF. The CDR3 bases are TGTGCCAGCAGTGTATGGGGGACAGGAGAAAAACTGTTTTTT.

The V gene is TRBV19, the J gene TRBJ1-4; D call uncertain. Germline V CDR1 and CDR2: LNHDA, SQIVND (reference sequence). The CDR3 sequence is 15 residues long. V was clipped by 3 bases and J by 8 bases, with 16 bases between them. The CDR3, as DNA: TGTGCCAGTAGTATGAGAGGGAGGAGAGGAGAAAAACTGTTTTTT. It specifies CASSMRGRRGEKLFF. Full variable domain (remainder filled in from reference TRBV19 and TRBJ1-4): DGGITQSPKYLFRKEGQNVTLSCEQNLNHDAMYWYRQDPGQGLRLIYYSQIVNDFQKGDIAEGYSVSREKKESFPLTVTSAQKNPTAFYLCASSMRGRRGEKLFFGSGTQLSVL.